This section outlines one TCR beta chain sequence together with its context. Antigen unknown. This entry comes from a study of T-cell reconstitution after alpha-beta-depleted transplantation in children. General study points: After transplant, high TCRbeta diversity at day 60 in some patients arose from surviving recipient T cells and thymic progenitors. As was reported, about two months after transplant, alpha-beta T cells came from several hundred expanded graft clones. T-cell counts and diversity were attributed mostly to newly produced T cells one year after transplant.

This sample's TCRbeta library carried unique molecular identifier barcodes. In TCRdb, the PCR reads were re-called with MiXCR into one record per CDR3 protein. This table holds just over 950,000 distinct CDR3 sequences, about 30% found once. The CDR3 has 14 amino acids. Between the trimmed V and J ends, which lost 2 bases and 3 bases, there was a span of 8 bases. The germline gives CDR1 MDHEN, CDR2 SYDVKM. V and J are TRBV28 and TRBJ2-1; D is ambiguous. The sample consisted of PBMCs, mostly from graft donor cells, taken 360 days after TCRalphabeta/CD19-depleted stem cell transplant. The origin of this receptor is a boy less than two years old who had a stem cell transplant for SCID, so the T cells may come from the graft donor. CDR3 sequence: CASSLAPYYNEQFF. The DNA of the CDR3 is TGTGCCAGCAGTTTAGCTCCTTACTACAATGAGCAGTTCTTC.